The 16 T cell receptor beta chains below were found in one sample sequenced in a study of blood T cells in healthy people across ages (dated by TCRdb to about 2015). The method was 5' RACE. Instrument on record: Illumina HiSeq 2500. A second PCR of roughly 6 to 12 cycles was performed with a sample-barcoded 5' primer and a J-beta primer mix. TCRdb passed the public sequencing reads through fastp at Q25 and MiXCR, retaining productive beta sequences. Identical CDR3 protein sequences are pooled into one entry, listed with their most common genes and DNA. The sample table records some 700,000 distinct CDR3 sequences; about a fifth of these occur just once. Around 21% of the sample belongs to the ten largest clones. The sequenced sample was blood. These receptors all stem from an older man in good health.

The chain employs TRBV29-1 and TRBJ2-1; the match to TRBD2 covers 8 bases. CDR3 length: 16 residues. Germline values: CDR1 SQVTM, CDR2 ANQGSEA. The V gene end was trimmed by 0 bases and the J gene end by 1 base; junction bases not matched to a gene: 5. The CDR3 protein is CSVEDNGRGSYNEQFF. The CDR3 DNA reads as TGCAGCGTTGAAGACAACGGGAGGGGGTCCTACAATGAGCAGTTCTTC.

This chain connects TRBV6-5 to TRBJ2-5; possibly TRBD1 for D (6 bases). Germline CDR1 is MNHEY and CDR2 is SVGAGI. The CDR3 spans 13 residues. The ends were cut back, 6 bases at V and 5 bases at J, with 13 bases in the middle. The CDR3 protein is CASSKWGRETQYF. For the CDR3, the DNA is TGTGCCAGCAGCAAGTGGGGGCGGGAGACCCAGTACTTC.

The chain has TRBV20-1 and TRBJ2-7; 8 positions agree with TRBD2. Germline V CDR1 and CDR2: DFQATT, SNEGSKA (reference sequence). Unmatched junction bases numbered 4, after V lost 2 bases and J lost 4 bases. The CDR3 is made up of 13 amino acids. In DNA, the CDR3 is TGCAGTGCTAGACCCAGCGGGAGATACGAGCAGTACGTC. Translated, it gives CSARPSGRYEQYV.

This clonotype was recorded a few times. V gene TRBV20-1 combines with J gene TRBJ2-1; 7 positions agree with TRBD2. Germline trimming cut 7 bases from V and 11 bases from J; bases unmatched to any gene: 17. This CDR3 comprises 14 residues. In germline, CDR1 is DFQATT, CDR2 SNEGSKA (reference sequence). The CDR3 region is CSVPRTSGRRKQFF. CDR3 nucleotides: TGCAGTGTACCAAGGACTAGTGGGAGGCGGAAGCAGTTCTTC.

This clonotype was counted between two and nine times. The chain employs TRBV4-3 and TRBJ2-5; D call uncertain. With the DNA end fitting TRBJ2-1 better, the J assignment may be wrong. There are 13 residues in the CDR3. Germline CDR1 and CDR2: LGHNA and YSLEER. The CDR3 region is CASSQVFGDEQFF. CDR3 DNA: TGCGCCAGCAGCCAAGTTTTTGGGGATGAGCAGTTCTTC.

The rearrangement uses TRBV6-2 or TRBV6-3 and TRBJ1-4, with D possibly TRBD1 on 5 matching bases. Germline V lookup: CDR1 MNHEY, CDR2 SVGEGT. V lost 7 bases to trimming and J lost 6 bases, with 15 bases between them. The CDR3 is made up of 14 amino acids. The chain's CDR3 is CASTKPGRDEKLFF. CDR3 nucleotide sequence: TGTGCCAGCACAAAACCAGGGAGGGATGAAAAACTGTTTTTT.

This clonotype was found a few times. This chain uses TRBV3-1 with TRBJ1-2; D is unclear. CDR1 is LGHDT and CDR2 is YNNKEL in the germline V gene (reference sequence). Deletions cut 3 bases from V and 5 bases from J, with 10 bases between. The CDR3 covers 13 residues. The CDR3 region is CASSQWGTYGYTF. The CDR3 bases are TGTGCCAGCAGCCAGTGGGGAACTTATGGCTACACCTTC.

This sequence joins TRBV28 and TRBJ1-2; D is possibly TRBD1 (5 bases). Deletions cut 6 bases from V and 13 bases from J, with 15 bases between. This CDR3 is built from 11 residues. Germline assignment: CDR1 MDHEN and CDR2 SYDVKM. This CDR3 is CASSSVTDSTF. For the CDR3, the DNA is TGTGCCAGCAGCTCTGTCACCGACAGCACCTTC.

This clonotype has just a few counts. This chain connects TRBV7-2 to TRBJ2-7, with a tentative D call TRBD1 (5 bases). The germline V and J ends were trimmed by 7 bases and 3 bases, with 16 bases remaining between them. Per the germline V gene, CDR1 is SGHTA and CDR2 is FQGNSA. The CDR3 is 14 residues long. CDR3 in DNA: TGTGCCAGCAATTTGGGGCAGCTAGGCTACGAGCAGTACTTC. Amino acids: CASNLGQLGYEQYF.

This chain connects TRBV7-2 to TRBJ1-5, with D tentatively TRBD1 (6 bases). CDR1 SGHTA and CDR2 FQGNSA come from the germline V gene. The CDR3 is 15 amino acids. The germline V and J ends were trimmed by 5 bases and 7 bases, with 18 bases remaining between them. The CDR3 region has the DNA TGTGCCAGCAGCCCAGACAGGATAGTTGGCCAGCCCCAGCATTTT. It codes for CASSPDRIVGQPQHF.

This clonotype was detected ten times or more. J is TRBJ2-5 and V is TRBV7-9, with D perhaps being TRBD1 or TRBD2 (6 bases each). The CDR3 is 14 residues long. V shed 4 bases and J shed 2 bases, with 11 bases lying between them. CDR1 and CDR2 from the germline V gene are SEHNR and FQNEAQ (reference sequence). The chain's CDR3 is CASSSKGGQETQYF. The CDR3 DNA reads TGTGCCAGCAGCTCTAAGGGGGGACAAGAGACCCAGTACTTC. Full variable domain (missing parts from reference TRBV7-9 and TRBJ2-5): DTGVSQNPRHKITKRGQNVTFRCDPISEHNRLYWYRQTLGQGPEFLTYFQNEAQLEKSRLLSDRFSAERPKGSFSTLEIQRTEQGDSAMYLCASSSKGGQETQYFGPGTRLLVL.

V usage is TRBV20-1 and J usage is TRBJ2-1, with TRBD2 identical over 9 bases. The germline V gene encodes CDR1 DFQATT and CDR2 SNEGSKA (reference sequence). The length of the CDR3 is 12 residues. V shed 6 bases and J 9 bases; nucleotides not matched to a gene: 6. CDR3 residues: CSARTSAGEQFF. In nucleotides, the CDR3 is TGCAGTGCCCGGACTAGCGCTGGTGAGCAGTTCTTC.

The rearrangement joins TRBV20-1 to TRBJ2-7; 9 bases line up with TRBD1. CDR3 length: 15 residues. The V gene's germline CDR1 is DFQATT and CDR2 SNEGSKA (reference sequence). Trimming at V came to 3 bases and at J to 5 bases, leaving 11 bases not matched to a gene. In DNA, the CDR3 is TGCAGTGCTAGGGATTCTGACAGGGGGTTACACGAGCAGTACTTC. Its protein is CSARDSDRGLHEQYF.

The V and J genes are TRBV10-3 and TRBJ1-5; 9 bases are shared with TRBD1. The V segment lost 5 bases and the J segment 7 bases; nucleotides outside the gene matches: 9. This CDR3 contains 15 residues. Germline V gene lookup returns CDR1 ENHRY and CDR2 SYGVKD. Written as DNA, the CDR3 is TGTGCCATCAGTCCCCGACAGGGGGAAGGCCAGCCCCAGCATTTT. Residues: CAISPRQGEGQPQHF.

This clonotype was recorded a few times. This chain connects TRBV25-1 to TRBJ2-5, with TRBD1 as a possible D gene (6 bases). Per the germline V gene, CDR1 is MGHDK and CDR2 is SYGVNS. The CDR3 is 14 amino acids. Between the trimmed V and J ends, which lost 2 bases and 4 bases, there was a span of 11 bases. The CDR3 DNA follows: TGTGCCAGCAGTGAACTGGGGGCGCGAGAGACCCAGTACTTC. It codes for CASSELGARETQYF.

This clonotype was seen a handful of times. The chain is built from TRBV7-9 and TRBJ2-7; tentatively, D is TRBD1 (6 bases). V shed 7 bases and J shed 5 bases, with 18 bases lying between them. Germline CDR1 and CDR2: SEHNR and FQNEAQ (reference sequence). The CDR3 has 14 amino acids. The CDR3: CASNPVPGVDEQYF. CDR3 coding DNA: TGTGCCAGCAACCCGGTGCCAGGGGTTGACGAGCAGTACTTC.